One and the same sample provided the 26 T cell receptor beta chains below, sequenced in a study of OX40 agonist ivuxolimab in advanced cancers. Assay used: immunoSEQ multiplex PCR; TCRdb lists only in-frame clones, some missing. The table shows about 36,000 clones, with 80% to 90% occurring only once. This specimen was CD4+ or CD8+ T cells sorted from blood, taken in a trial of the OX40 agonist ivuxolimab. These receptors all come from an adult with an advanced solid tumor such as melanoma, head and neck, liver or kidney cancer.

The sample holds one count of this clone. The chain carries TRBV2 and TRBJ2-1; 14 bases fit TRBD2. The CDR3 consists of 14 residues. The V gene end was trimmed by 4 bases and the J gene end by 7 bases; junction bases not matched to a gene: 0. The germline CDR1 and CDR2 sequences are SNHLY and FYNNEI. This CDR3 is CASSGLAGGNEQFF. The CDR3 bases are TGTGCCAGCAGTGGACTAGCGGGAGGGAATGAGCAGTTCTTC.

This chain joins TRBV27 and TRBJ2-2; tentatively, D is TRBD2 (6 bases). The CDR3 is 16 amino acids. CDR1 and CDR2 (germline): MNHEY, SMNVEV (reference sequence). V was clipped by 6 bases and J by 5 bases, with 19 bases between them. The CDR3 loop reads CASSQFGGMGTGELFF. CDR3 DNA sequence: TGTGCCAGCAGCCAATTCGGCGGGATGGGGACCGGGGAGCTGTTTTTT.

The V call is TRBV5-6, the J call TRBJ2-1; perhaps D is TRBD1 or TRBD2 (5 bases each). The CDR3 extends over 18 amino acids. Between the trimmed V and J ends, which lost 4 bases and 6 bases, there was a span of 26 bases. Germline assignment: CDR1 SGHDT and CDR2 YYEEEE. Here the CDR3 reads CASSKLFNRDGSSNEQFF. As DNA, the CDR3 is TGTGCCAGCAGCAAGCTATTCAACCGGGACGGTTCTTCCAATGAGCAGTTCTTC. The variable domain in full, with the rest retrieved from reference TRBV5-6 and TRBJ2-1, is DAGVTQSPTHLIKTRGQQVTLRCSPKSGHDTVSWYQQALGQGPQFIFQYYEEEERQRGNFPDRFSGHQFPNYSSELNVNALLLGDSALYLCASSKLFNRDGSSNEQFFGPGTRLTVL.

The chain employs TRBV19 and TRBJ1-1, with TRBD1 matching over 12 bases. CDR3 length: 13 amino acids. J gave up 8 bases and V 6 bases, and 4 bases lay outside the gene matches. CDR1 LNHDA and CDR2 SQIVND come from the germline V gene (reference sequence). The CDR3 region is CASRRDRGREAFF. In nucleotides, the CDR3 is TGTGCCAGTAGGCGGGACAGGGGGCGGGAAGCTTTCTTT.

The V and J genes are TRBV15 and TRBJ2-3; the D call may be TRBD1 or TRBD2 (5 bases each). CDR3 length equals 15 residues. The germline gives CDR1 LNHNV, CDR2 YYDKDF (reference sequence). Trimming cost V 1 base and J 3 bases, with 11 bases left between them. The CDR3 protein is CATSRGRQGTDTQYF. In DNA, the CDR3 is TGTGCCACCAGCAGAGGGAGGCAGGGAACAGATACGCAGTATTTT.

This clone was recorded a few times. V gene TRBV6-1 combines with J gene TRBJ2-7; D unresolved. Trimming pared 6 bases from V and 2 bases from J, leaving 14 bases between. This CDR3 contains 14 residues. From germline, CDR1 is MNHNS and CDR2 SASEGT. The DNA of the CDR3 is TGTGCCAGCAGAGTTCCGGGCTACACCTACGAGCAGTACTTC. The encoded protein is CASRVPGYTYEQYF.

This clone appeared a single time. The chain recombines TRBV7-9 with TRBJ2-6; TRBD1 aligns across 8 bases. The CDR3 runs 15 residues. The germline V gene encodes CDR1 SEHNR and CDR2 FQNEAQ (reference sequence). V lost 5 bases and J lost 3; bases outside the gene matches: 3. CDR3 nucleotides: TGTGCCAGCAGCCCCAGGGGGCATGGGGCCAACGTCCTGACTTTC. Translated, it gives CASSPRGHGANVLTF.

The chain employs TRBV15 and TRBJ1-1; tentative D call: TRBD1 (5 bases). The CDR3 is made up of 15 amino acids. Trimming left V 0 bases short and J 5 bases short, with 13 bases between. The V gene's germline CDR1 is LNHNV and CDR2 YYDKDF (reference sequence). For the CDR3, the DNA is TGTGCCACCAGCAGAGATCCGGGGCAGACGACTGAAGCTTTCTTT. It specifies CATSRDPGQTTEAFF.

The chain combines TRBV10-3 with TRBJ1-5; unclear D gene. The CDR3 covers 15 residues. V was clipped by 3 bases and J by 2 bases, with 11 bases between them. Germline-derived CDR1 and CDR2 are ENHRY and SYGVKD. The CDR3: CAISESQKGNQPQHF. The CDR3 DNA follows: TGTGCCATCAGTGAATCACAGAAAGGCAATCAGCCCCAGCATTTT.

This chain uses TRBV4-3 with TRBJ2-5; D is unclear. Germline assignment: CDR1 LGHNA and CDR2 YSLEER. V was pared by 4 bases and J by 5 bases, with 17 bases between. This CDR3 is built from 15 residues. In nucleotides, the CDR3 is TGCGCCAGCAGCCCCTACAATGGGCAGGCGGAGACCCAGTACTTC. Translated: CASSPYNGQAETQYF.

The chain has TRBV29-1 and TRBJ1-3; D gene ambiguous. The length of the CDR3 is 11 residues. Deletions cut 7 bases from V and 4 bases from J, with 8 bases between. Germline V gives CDR1 SQVTM, CDR2 ANQGSEA. CDR3 loop: CSAGPGNTIYF. DNA for the CDR3: TGCAGCGCCGGACCGGGAAACACCATATATTTT.

As for this clone: The junction departs from germline at one end; a sequencing error may be responsible. Other DNA sequences of this sample code for an identical CDR3. The chain links TRBV27 to TRBJ2-7; possible D gene TRBD1, 5 bases. The CDR3 extends over 14 amino acids. Germline CDR1 is MNHEY and CDR2 is SMNVEV (reference sequence). CDR3 sequence: CASSEQGNHYAQYF. The CDR3 DNA reads as TGTGCCAGCAGTGAGCAGGGAAACCACTACGCGCAGTACTTC.

The chain is built from TRBV5-4 and TRBJ1-6, with D unresolved. Germline CDR1 and CDR2: SGHNT and YYREEE (reference sequence). Trimming took 0 bases from V and 10 from J, leaving 14 bases between them. The CDR3 totals 15 residues. The CDR3 reads CASSLEPHPDSPLHF. The CDR3 nucleotides read TGTGCCAGCAGCTTGGAACCCCACCCCGACTCACCCCTCCACTTT.

This clone has a handful of counts. This rearrangement joins TRBV19 to TRBJ1-1; 8 positions match TRBD1. Germline-derived CDR1 and CDR2 are LNHDA and SQIVND (reference sequence). CDR3 size: 12 residues. V lost 8 bases to trimming and J lost 3 bases; unmatched junction nucleotides: 2. The CDR3 nucleotides read TGTGCCAGTCAACAGGGGGACACTGAAGCTTTCTTT. Translation gives CASQQGDTEAFF.

The CDR3 is CASRAEVFREQYF. Here the CDR3 DNA reads TGTGCCAGCAGAGCGGAGGTTTTCCGCGAGCAGTACTTC. This sequence joins TRBV6-6 and TRBJ2-7; possible D gene TRBD2, 5 bases. The CDR3 loop spans 13 amino acids. The germline V gene has CDR1 MNHNY and CDR2 SVGAGI (reference sequence). V gave up 6 bases and J gave up 6 bases, with 15 bases separating them.

This sequence joins TRBV7-3 and TRBJ2-7, with D perhaps given as TRBD1 or TRBD2 (5 bases each). Germline loops: CDR1 SGHTA, CDR2 FQGTGA. V gave up 1 base and J gave up 4 bases, with 8 bases separating them. The CDR3 runs 13 residues. As DNA, the CDR3 is TGTGCCAGCAGCTTAATTGGGGGTTACGAGCAGTACTTC. Amino acid sequence: CASSLIGGYEQYF.

The genes are TRBV5-4 and TRBJ2-2; D is unresolved. The germline CDR1 and CDR2 sequences are SGHNT and YYREEE (reference sequence). The CDR3 covers 15 residues. V lost 6 bases to trimming and J lost 2 bases, with 14 bases between them. The CDR3 loop is CASTSYQINTGELFF. CDR3 nucleotide sequence: TGTGCCAGCACCTCTTATCAGATAAACACCGGGGAGCTGTTTTTT.

In this sample, this clone turned up a few times. The chain is built from TRBV4-2 and TRBJ2-7, with 8 bases fitting TRBD1. Trimming cost V 4 bases and J 5 bases; bases outside gene matches: 7. This CDR3 is built from 14 residues. The germline V gene encodes CDR1 LGHNA and CDR2 YNFKEQ. CDR3 nucleotides: TGTGCCAGCAGCCCCCGGACAGGGTCGGACGAGCAGTACTTC. Translated: CASSPRTGSDEQYF.

This clone was recorded once. Relative to the germline gene, one junction end is altered; a read error may explain this. The chain couples TRBV6-6 to TRBJ2-1; perhaps D is TRBD1 or TRBD2 (6 bases each). This CDR3 comprises 16 residues. Germline values: CDR1 MNHNY, CDR2 SVGAGI (reference sequence). The CDR3 sequence: CAGSYGGFSSYNEQFF. CDR3 DNA sequence: TGTGCCGGCAGTTACGGGGGCTTTAGCTCCTACAATGAGCAGTTCTTC.

This clone has just one count. The V and J genes are TRBV2 and TRBJ1-4, with 7 bases lining up with TRBD1. V was pared by 6 bases and J by 4 bases, with 5 bases of the junction left unmatched. The CDR3 runs 14 residues. Per germline, CDR1 SNHLY and CDR2 FYNNEI. The CDR3 reads CASRSRQGNEKLFF. The CDR3, as DNA: TGTGCCAGCAGGTCGAGACAGGGTAATGAAAAACTGTTTTTT.

The chain has TRBV5-4 and TRBJ2-1, with D maybe TRBD1 (7 bases). The V gene's germline CDR1 is SGHNT and CDR2 YYREEE (reference sequence). The germline V and J ends were trimmed by 1 base and 6 bases, with 26 bases remaining between them. This CDR3 has 19 residues. The CDR3 spells CASSLNRGLGRSSRNEQFF. The CDR3 nucleotides read TGTGCCAGCAGCTTGAACAGGGGACTCGGGCGGTCTAGTCGCAATGAGCAGTTCTTC.

This clone has just one count. The rearrangement uses TRBV5-4 and TRBJ2-7; D is uncertain. The CDR3 consists of 14 residues. Trimming shortened V by 6 bases and J by 3 bases, and 16 bases separated the two germline ends. Germline V gene sequence: CDR1 SGHNT, CDR2 YYREEE (reference sequence). The CDR3 loop reads CASNLDRRNYEQYF. The CDR3 nucleotides read TGTGCCAGCAACTTAGACCGACGAAACTACGAGCAGTACTTC.

This clone was detected once. V is TRBV6-5 and J is TRBJ2-3; D possibly matches TRBD1 or TRBD2 (6 bases each). Trimming removed 4 bases at V and 8 bases at J, with 22 bases between. Germline values: CDR1 MNHEY, CDR2 SVGAGI. The CDR3 covers 16 residues. The CDR3, as DNA: TGTGCCAGCAGTTCCACGGACAGACGCGAGGGGGGTACGCAGTATTTT. Translation: CASSSTDRREGGTQYF.

A single count supports this clone. This rearrangement joins TRBV4-2 to TRBJ2-3; D possibly matches TRBD1 or TRBD2 (6 bases each). Germline CDR1 reads LGHNA; CDR2 reads YNFKEQ. Trimming left V 0 bases short and J 4 bases short, with 14 bases between. The CDR3 is 16 amino acids. CDR3: CASSQEMVGGADTQYF. In DNA, the CDR3 is TGTGCCAGCAGCCAAGAGATGGTCGGGGGCGCAGATACGCAGTATTTT.

This clone appeared once. The V gene is TRBV2, the J gene TRBJ2-3; D might be TRBD1 (6 bases). Germline V gene sequence: CDR1 SNHLY, CDR2 FYNNEI. The CDR3 extends over 13 amino acids. Trimming shortened V by 7 bases and J by 7 bases, and 15 bases separated the two germline ends. CDR3 DNA sequence: TGTGCCAGCAAGGGCCAGGGGATGAATACGCAGTATTTT. Translation gives CASKGQGMNTQYF.

The rearrangement uses TRBV11-1 and TRBJ1-2; D not certain. Germline loops: CDR1 SGHAT, CDR2 FQDESV (reference sequence). The CDR3 has 13 amino acids. Trimming removed 3 bases from V and 3 bases from J, with 8 bases in between. The CDR3 protein is CASSFHSDYGYTF. The CDR3 nucleotides read TGTGCCAGCAGCTTCCACTCTGACTATGGCTACACCTTC.